The 32 T cell receptor beta chains below were found in one sample sequenced in a study of control samples from healthy donors and cancer patients. Data came from immunoSEQ multiplex PCR; TCRdb stores just in-frame clones and leaves some out. The sample holds 150,000 to 200,000 clones, 90% seen once. Material for sequencing was blood. The source is a woman aged 45 to 65 in good health.

V gene TRBV24-1 combines with J gene TRBJ2-1, with D perhaps matching TRBD1 (5 bases). V was trimmed by 2 bases and J by 4 bases, leaving 11 bases between them. Germline values: CDR1 KGHDR, CDR2 SFDVKD. This CDR3 is built from 15 residues. The CDR3 loop is CATSDSTGLYNEQFF. In DNA, the CDR3 is TGTGCCACCAGTGATTCTACAGGCCTTTACAATGAGCAGTTCTTC.

This chain links TRBV19 with TRBJ2-2, with TRBD2 matching 10 bases. Germline loops: CDR1 LNHDA, CDR2 SQIVND (reference sequence). J was trimmed by 4 bases and V by 3 bases; bases with no gene match: 2. This CDR3 has 15 residues. For the CDR3, the DNA is TGTGCCAGTAGTATTGCTAGCGGGGGCACCGGGGAGCTGTTTTTT. Translated: CASSIASGGTGELFF.

CDR3 DNA: TGTGCCAGCAGGGAGGGGACAGGGGTTTATGGCTACACCTTC. This gives the protein CASREGTGVYGYTF. The chain combines TRBV2 with TRBJ1-2; 10 bases align to TRBD1. Per the germline V gene, CDR1 is SNHLY and CDR2 is FYNNEI. This CDR3 spans 14 amino acids. The trim removed 6 bases at V and 5 bases at J, leaving 6 bases unmatched.

This clone was seen only a few times. J is TRBJ2-5 and V is TRBV27; 15 bases agree with TRBD2. Germline V gene data show CDR1 as MNHEY and CDR2 as SMNVEV (reference sequence). The junction had 6 bases not matched to a gene; V was cut back by 5 bases and J by 5 bases. The CDR3 is made up of 16 amino acids. The CDR3 is CASSGTSGRSWETQYF. Here the CDR3 DNA reads TGTGCCAGCAGTGGGACTAGCGGGAGGTCTTGGGAGACCCAGTACTTC.

The CDR3 protein is CASSLGTAGNTIYF. Here the CDR3 DNA reads TGTGCCAGCAGTTTAGGGACAGCTGGAAACACCATATATTTT. This chain joins TRBV6-6 and TRBJ1-3; 7 bases align to TRBD1. The ends lost 4 bases at V and 2 bases at J; junction bases unmatched: 2. The CDR3 spans 14 residues. Germline V gene sequence: CDR1 MNHNY, CDR2 SVGAGI (reference sequence).

The rearrangement links TRBV19 to TRBJ1-3, with D possibly matching TRBD1 (5 bases). Trimming removed 3 bases from V and 3 bases from J, with 15 bases in between. CDR1 is LNHDA and CDR2 is SQIVND in the germline V gene (reference sequence). The CDR3 extends over 16 amino acids. CDR3 in amino acids: CASSMFKRGHGNTIYF. The CDR3 DNA is TGTGCCAGTAGTATGTTTAAACGTGGACATGGAAACACCATATATTTT. Filled out from reference TRBV19 and TRBJ1-3, the complete variable domain reads DGGITQSPKYLFRKEGQNVTLSCEQNLNHDAMYWYRQDPGQGLRLIYYSQIVNDFQKGDIAEGYSVSREKKESFPLTVTSAQKNPTAFYLCASSMFKRGHGNTIYFGEGSWLTVV.

J is TRBJ2-7 and V is TRBV11-3, with 11 bases aligning to TRBD2. This CDR3 is built from 14 residues. Germline-derived CDR1 and CDR2 are SGHNT and YENEEA. J was trimmed by 6 bases and V by 3 bases; bases with no gene match: 4. In DNA form, the CDR3 reads TGTGCCAGCAGCTTGGGACTAGCGGTGGGCGAGCAGTACTTC. Residues: CASSLGLAVGEQYF.

CDR3: CSASPTTGTGSYEQYF. The CDR3 nucleotides read TGCAGTGCTAGTCCTACTACCGGGACAGGGTCCTACGAGCAGTACTTC. V and J are TRBV20-1 and TRBJ2-7; TRBD1 matches 9 bases. The CDR3 runs 16 residues. The germline CDR1 and CDR2 sequences are DFQATT and SNEGSKA (reference sequence). J was trimmed by 1 base and V by 3 bases; bases with no gene match: 10.

The V and J genes are TRBV5-6 and TRBJ1-5, with 7 bases fitting TRBD1. V was clipped by 2 bases and J by 2 bases; unmatched bases: 1. CDR3 length: 14 amino acids. Germline-derived CDR1 and CDR2 are SGHDT and YYEEEE. The CDR3 DNA follows: TGTGCCAGCAGCTTCCAGGGGGGCAATCAGCCCCAGCATTTT. This codes for CASSFQGGNQPQHF. The variable domain in full, with the rest retrieved from reference TRBV5-6 and TRBJ1-5, is DAGVTQSPTHLIKTRGQQVTLRCSPKSGHDTVSWYQQALGQGPQFIFQYYEEEERQRGNFPDRFSGHQFPNYSSELNVNALLLGDSALYLCASSFQGGNQPQHFGDGTRLSIL.

The rearrangement joins TRBV7-9 to TRBJ1-2; TRBD1 matches 8 bases. V was pared by 7 bases and J by 8 bases, with 15 bases of the junction left unmatched. CDR1 and CDR2 (germline): SEHNR, FQNEAQ (reference sequence). CDR3 size: 15 residues. CDR3 DNA: TGTGCCAGCACCGTGACTCAGGGGGCGTTATTCGGCTACACCTTC. Translation gives CASTVTQGALFGYTF.

This clone was counted a few times. The chain couples TRBV7-8 to TRBJ1-6; 9 positions match TRBD1. The CDR3 has 16 residues. Per germline, CDR1 SGHVS and CDR2 FQNEAQ. V gave up 1 base and J gave up 7 bases; unmatched junction bases: 5. This CDR3 is CASSLGTGTGNSPLHF. The DNA for the CDR3 is TGTGCCAGCAGCTTAGGCACCGGGACAGGGAATTCACCCCTCCACTTT. Full variable domain (rest looked up from reference TRBV7-8 and TRBJ1-6): GAGVSQSPRYKVAKRGQDVALRCDPISGHVSLFWYQQALGQGPEFLTYFQNEAQLDKSGLPSDRFFAERPEGSVSTLKIQRTQQEDSAVYLCASSLGTGTGNSPLHFGNGTRLTVT.

V is TRBV9 and J is TRBJ1-5; 7 bases agree with TRBD1. The CDR3 has 14 amino acids. Trimming removed 3 bases from V and 4 bases from J; junction bases left unmatched: 4. Germline V lookup: CDR1 SGDLS, CDR2 YYNGEE. The CDR3 bases are TGTGCCAGCAGCGCGGGACAGCAGAATCAGCCCCAGCATTTT. Encoded protein: CASSAGQQNQPQHF.

The chain is built from TRBV18 and TRBJ2-5; D is undetermined. Germline V gene data show CDR1 as KGHSH and CDR2 as LQKENI. The germline V and J ends were trimmed by 2 bases and 4 bases, with 8 bases remaining between them. The CDR3 length is 13 residues. The CDR3 spells CASSPNPRETQYF. The CDR3 DNA reads TGTGCCAGCTCACCAAATCCTCGAGAGACCCAGTACTTC.

CDR3 protein: CSAQGAGEQYF. The CDR3 DNA sequence: TGCAGCGCCCAGGGGGCGGGCGAGCAGTACTTC. The chain recombines TRBV29-1 with TRBJ2-7; 8 bases agree with TRBD1. This CDR3 spans 11 amino acids. The trim removed 7 bases at V and 6 bases at J, leaving 5 bases unmatched. Germline values: CDR1 SQVTM, CDR2 ANQGSEA.

The genes are TRBV30 and TRBJ1-1; D might be TRBD1 (5 bases). From germline, CDR1 is GTSNPN and CDR2 SVGIG (reference sequence). V lost 0 bases and J lost 0, with 8 bases in between. There are 14 residues in the CDR3. As DNA, the CDR3 is TGTGCCTGGAGTGTACAGGCGGTGAACACTGAAGCTTTCTTT. This encodes CAWSVQAVNTEAFF.

This rearrangement joins TRBV10-3 to TRBJ1-5; 9 nucleotides align to TRBD1. J lost 4 bases, V lost 2 bases, and 6 bases had no gene match. The CDR3 is made up of 16 amino acids. Per germline, CDR1 ENHRY and CDR2 SYGVKD. CDR3 sequence reads: CAISEADRGKNQPQHF. The CDR3 region has the DNA TGTGCCATCAGTGAGGCCGACAGGGGGAAAAATCAGCCCCAGCATTTT.

This clone showed up just once. V usage is TRBV5-1 and J usage is TRBJ1-5; TRBD1 matches at 7 bases. Germline lookup yields CDR1 SGHRS and CDR2 YFSETQ. The CDR3 totals 14 residues. Trimming took 4 bases from V and 4 from J; bases not matched to a gene: 5. The chain's CDR3 is CASSEGTENQPQHF. CDR3 DNA: TGCGCCAGCAGCGAGGGGACAGAGAATCAGCCCCAGCATTTT.

This sequence joins TRBV27 and TRBJ2-5; D perhaps matches TRBD1 (7 bases). CDR3 length: 14 residues. Trimming left V 2 bases short and J 6 bases short, with 13 bases between. From germline, CDR1 is MNHEY and CDR2 SMNVEV (reference sequence). The CDR3 loop is CASSLQGGLQTQYF. For the CDR3, the DNA is TGTGCCAGCAGTTTACAGGGGGGCCTACAGACCCAGTACTTC.

V is TRBV7-6 and J is TRBJ2-7, with unresolved D. Germline values: CDR1 SGHVS, CDR2 FNYEAQ. V shed 5 bases and J shed 2 bases, with 16 bases lying between them. This CDR3 has 15 amino acids. CDR3 DNA sequence: TGTGCCAGCAGCCCCCGCCCCACACGCACCTACGAGCAGTACTTC. Translation gives CASSPRPTRTYEQYF.

This chain links TRBV25-1 with TRBJ2-7; D not certain. The germline V and J ends were trimmed by 5 bases and 5 bases, with 16 bases remaining between them. CDR3 size: 14 residues. CDR1 and CDR2 (germline): MGHDK, SYGVNS. The CDR3 sequence is CASSRTHGLDEQYF. DNA of the CDR3: TGTGCCAGCAGTAGAACGCACGGTCTGGACGAGCAGTACTTC.

As for this clone: The same CDR3 can be traced to other DNA sequences in this sample. J is TRBJ1-2 and V is TRBV6-4, with TRBD1 matching over 9 bases. Germline values: CDR1 MRHNA, CDR2 SNTAGT. V shed 4 bases and J 4 bases; nucleotides not matched to a gene: 1. The CDR3 contains 13 residues. This CDR3 is CASSADRGYGYTF. The CDR3 DNA is TGTGCCAGCAGTGCGGACAGGGGCTATGGCTACACCTTC.

This clone showed up just a few times. The chain is built from TRBV6-6 and TRBJ1-5; D call uncertain. V lost 5 bases and J 7 bases, leaving 18 bases between the germline ends. Germline loops: CDR1 MNHNY, CDR2 SVGAGI (reference sequence). The CDR3 spans 15 residues. CDR3 DNA: TGTGCCAGCAGTCAAATGGGCGGAGGGAGACAGCCCCAGCATTTT. Translating gives CASSQMGGGRQPQHF.

This rearrangement joins TRBV2 to TRBJ1-1; unclear D gene. V dropped 8 bases and J dropped 8 bases, with 9 bases sitting between them. Germline V gene data show CDR1 as SNHLY and CDR2 as FYNNEI. The CDR3 runs 10 residues. CDR3 residues: CASHVLEAFF. For the CDR3, the DNA is TGTGCCAGCCACGTACTAGAAGCTTTCTTT.

As DNA, the CDR3 is TGCGCCAGCAGCTCACTTGCGAACACCGGGGAGCTGTTTTTT. Amino acid sequence: CASSSLANTGELFF. The genes are TRBV5-1 and TRBJ2-2; D is unclear. V lost 3 bases and J lost 0, with 6 bases in between. Per germline, CDR1 SGHRS and CDR2 YFSETQ. The CDR3 extends over 14 amino acids.

The chain couples TRBV9 to TRBJ2-2; D is perhaps TRBD2 (6 bases). The CDR3 has 17 amino acids. Germline V gene data show CDR1 as SGDLS and CDR2 as YYNGEE. Trimming stripped 4 bases from V and 3 bases from J, with 19 bases between. The CDR3 here is CASSSGTGGSYTGELFF. CDR3 DNA: TGTGCCAGCAGCTCCGGAACCGGGGGATCTTACACCGGGGAGCTGTTTTTT.

The chain links TRBV27 to TRBJ2-1; TRBD2 is a possible D gene (5 bases). The CDR3 covers 16 residues. V gave up 6 bases and J gave up 1 base, with 16 bases separating them. Germline V gene data show CDR1 as MNHEY and CDR2 as SMNVEV (reference sequence). CDR3 loop: CASSKGLPLSYNEQFF. CDR3 sequence (DNA): TGTGCCAGCAGCAAAGGACTTCCCCTATCCTACAATGAGCAGTTCTTC.

This chain links TRBV10-3 with TRBJ2-2; 14 bases agree with TRBD2. CDR1 and CDR2 (germline): ENHRY, SYGVKD. The junction had 2 bases not matched to a gene; V was cut back by 6 bases and J by 2 bases. This CDR3 is built from 16 residues. DNA of the CDR3: TGTGCCATCAGCGGGACTAGCGGGAGTAACACCGGGGAGCTGTTTTTT. Translation: CAISGTSGSNTGELFF.

V gene TRBV18 combines with J gene TRBJ1-4; 7 bases match TRBD1. Germline V gene lookup returns CDR1 KGHSH and CDR2 LQKENI. The CDR3 covers 14 residues. With V trimmed by 5 bases and J by 3 bases, 3 bases remained unmatched. The CDR3 nucleotides read TGTGCCAGCTCAGGCGACAGGGCTAATGAAAAACTGTTTTTT. This translates into CASSGDRANEKLFF.

The chain is built from TRBV10-3 and TRBJ1-6, with TRBD1 as a possible D gene (5 bases). The CDR3 length is 15 residues. V was shortened by 6 bases and J by 7 bases, with 16 bases between the two germline ends. From germline, CDR1 is ENHRY and CDR2 SYGVKD. The chain's CDR3 is CAIRKDLGGNSPLHF. DNA for the CDR3: TGTGCCATCAGGAAGGATCTCGGGGGAAATTCACCCCTCCACTTT.

CDR3 protein: CASSNLLEYETQYF. The CDR3 coding sequence is TGTGCCAGCAGCAACCTACTAGAGTACGAGACCCAGTACTTC. The chain carries TRBV6-2 or TRBV6-3 and TRBJ2-5; D is perhaps TRBD2 (5 bases). Germline V CDR1 and CDR2: MNHEY, SVGEGT. The CDR3 totals 14 residues. The germline V and J ends were trimmed by 6 bases and 5 bases, with 16 bases remaining between them.

V and J are TRBV9 and TRBJ1-2, with TRBD1 matching over 7 bases. This CDR3 region has 12 residues. Germline loops: CDR1 SGDLS, CDR2 YYNGEE. The V segment lost 4 bases and the J segment 7 bases; nucleotides outside the gene matches: 4. CDR3 in amino acids: CASSLPGGGYTF. The CDR3 DNA sequence: TGTGCCAGCAGCTTACCAGGGGGTGGCTACACCTTC.

The chain combines TRBV15 with TRBJ2-3, with D uncertain. The CDR3 contains 15 residues. Germline CDR1 is LNHNV and CDR2 is YYDKDF (reference sequence). Trimming took 0 bases from V and 1 from J, leaving 8 bases between them. CDR3 nucleotide sequence: TGTGCCACCAGCAGAGATCGGCAGGGCACAGATACGCAGTATTTT. This translates into CATSRDRQGTDTQYF.